Following are 8 T cell receptor beta chains from one sample sequenced in a study of blood T cells in healthy people across ages. Together with a sample-barcoded 5' primer, a J-beta primer mix was included in a second PCR lasting about 6 to 11 cycles. Each CDR3 protein is one row after TCRdb ran MiXCR on the 5' RACE reads. The sample consists of hundreds of thousands of distinct CDR3 sequences, approximately 30% of them appearing once. The specimen was blood. The receptors stem from a woman of 80 years or more in good health.

V usage is TRBV5-1 and J usage is TRBJ1-2, with TRBD1 as a possible D gene (5 bases). Deletions cut 4 bases from V and 4 bases from J, with 14 bases between. This CDR3 is 14 amino acids long. Looked up from germline, CDR1 is SGHRS and CDR2 is YFSETQ. Written as DNA, the CDR3 is TGCGCCAGCAGCCCGGGGGACGCCAGCTATGGCTACACCTTC. This encodes CASSPGDASYGYTF.

The V gene is TRBV5-1, the J gene TRBJ2-5; 8 bases map to TRBD1. Judging by the DNA end, TRBJ2-7 fits better; the J call may be wrong. The CDR3 totals 16 residues. CDR1 and CDR2 from the germline V gene are SGHRS and YFSETQ. The DNA of the CDR3 is TGCGCCAGCAGCGGAGCGGGTGGGACAGGTTGGCACGAGCAGTACTTC. Protein product: CASSGAGGTGWHEQYF.

The chain employs TRBV20-1 and TRBJ1-2; TRBD1 is a possible D gene (6 bases). Germline V lookup: CDR1 DFQATT, CDR2 SNEGSKA (reference sequence). CDR3 length: 13 amino acids. Trimming took 6 bases from V and 7 from J, leaving 18 bases between them. The CDR3 sequence is CSAQTRGRGGYTF. CDR3 in DNA: TGCAGTGCCCAGACCAGGGGTAGGGGTGGCTACACCTTC.

This clonotype has ten or more counts. The rearrangement uses TRBV5-1 and TRBJ2-1; 10 bases are a match to TRBD2. The V gene's germline CDR1 is SGHRS and CDR2 YFSETQ. The V gene end was trimmed by 3 bases and the J gene end by 0 bases; junction bases not matched to a gene: 12. The length of the CDR3 is 19 residues. CDR3 sequence (DNA): TGCGCCAGCAGCTCGGCCTTACTAGCGGGGACCAGCTCCTACAATGAGCAGTTCTTC. It yields the protein CASSSALLAGTSSYNEQFF.

In its sample, this clonotype was seen many times. The chain employs TRBV27 and TRBJ1-2; TRBD1 matches 7 bases. The CDR3 runs to 15 residues. V shed 1 base, J shed 3 bases, and the junction held 5 bases outside the gene matches. Looked up from germline, CDR1 is MNHEY and CDR2 is SMNVEV (reference sequence). Here the CDR3 DNA reads TGTGCCAGCAGTTTATGGTCAGGGGGGGACTATGGCTACACCTTC. This codes for CASSLWSGGDYGYTF.

In regard to this clonotype: A much more abundant neighbour one base away suggests this may be a read error. The chain joins TRBV2 to TRBJ2-4; 7 nucleotides align to TRBD1. This CDR3 has 18 residues. The germline V gene encodes CDR1 SNHLY and CDR2 FYNNEI. In nucleotides, the CDR3 is TGTGCCTGCAGGGCCTTCACAGGGGCTGAACTAGCCAAAAACATTCAGTACTTC. This encodes CACRAFTGAELAKNIQYF.

This clonotype came up many times. In DNA form, the CDR3 reads TGTGCCAGCAGCTTAGACTCCCTTCAAAACGAAAAACTGTTTTTT. Amino acid sequence: CASSLDSLQNEKLFF. This chain joins TRBV7-9 and TRBJ1-4, with D unresolved. CDR1 is SEHNR and CDR2 is FQNEAQ in the germline V gene (reference sequence). There are 15 residues in the CDR3. V was clipped by 1 base and J by 8 bases, with 14 bases between them.

Only a few counts were recorded for this clonotype. Given a much more abundant clone one base away, this may be a read error. The chain combines TRBV12-3 or TRBV12-4 with TRBJ2-7; TRBD2 aligns across 8 bases. Trimming took 3 bases from V and 7 from J; bases not matched to a gene: 11. The CDR3 spans 15 residues. CDR3 sequence reads: CASSLGRGVVSEQYF. DNA for the CDR3: TGTGCCAGCAGTTTGGGGCGGGGGGTGGTGAGTGAGCAGTACTTC.